The 19 T cell receptor beta chains presented below share a single source sample, sequenced in a study of blood T cell repertoires in COVID-19. The protocol was immunoSEQ multiplex PCR, while the TCRdb copy is restricted to in-frame clones and leaves out a portion. This sample carries roughly 150,000 clones, 80% to 90% of them seen once, and the ten largest clones take 3%. Sequencing used peripheral blood. Source of these receptors: a woman aged 55-70 years with active COVID-19.

The chain recombines TRBV19 with TRBJ2-1; the match to TRBD1 covers 7 bases. Per the germline V gene, CDR1 is LNHDA and CDR2 is SQIVND (reference sequence). Germline trimming cut 4 bases from V and 3 bases from J; bases unmatched to any gene: 6. The CDR3 is 15 amino acids. The CDR3 spells CASSRGQINYNEQFF. The CDR3 DNA is TGTGCCAGTAGTAGGGGACAGATAAACTACAATGAGCAGTTCTTC.

For this clone: This same CDR3 is encoded by further DNA sequences in the sample. J is TRBJ2-1 and V is TRBV7-3; 9 positions match TRBD2. Per germline, CDR1 SGHTA and CDR2 FQGTGA. The V gene end was trimmed by 4 bases and the J gene end by 7 bases; junction bases not matched to a gene: 8. The length of the CDR3 is 15 residues. DNA of the CDR3: TGTGCCAGCAGCTCGGAGGGACTAGCAGCGAATGAGCAGTTCTTC. Protein product: CASSSEGLAANEQFF. Together with reference TRBV7-3 and TRBJ2-1, the CDR3 gives the full variable domain: GAGVSQTPSNKVTEKGKYVELRCDPISGHTALYWYRQSLGQGPEFLIYFQGTGAADDSGLPNDRFFAVRPEGSVSTLKIQRTERGDSAVYLCASSSEGLAANEQFFGPGTRLTVL.

The genes are TRBV10-2 and TRBJ2-7, with a weak D call TRBD2 (6 bases). Trimming cost V 7 bases and J 3 bases, with 16 bases left between them. Germline CDR1 and CDR2: WSHSY and SAAADI. This CDR3 has 14 amino acids. The CDR3: CASKASERNYEQYF. For the CDR3, the DNA is TGCGCCAGCAAGGCTAGCGAGAGGAACTACGAGCAGTACTTC.

The chain employs TRBV5-3 and TRBJ2-7; D may be TRBD2 (7 bases). TRBV5-3 falls under the ORF class, with uncertain function. V dropped 1 base and J dropped 1 base, with 12 bases sitting between them. The CDR3 is 15 amino acids. This CDR3 reads CARSLRGGGSYEQYF. CDR3 DNA: TGTGCCAGAAGCTTGAGGGGGGGCGGGTCCTACGAGCAGTACTTC.

The chain carries TRBV20-1 and TRBJ2-5; D gene unclear. This CDR3 is built from 13 residues. Germline V gene lookup returns CDR1 DFQATT and CDR2 SNEGSKA (reference sequence). The V and J ends lost 3 bases and 1 base respectively, with 9 bases between them. The CDR3 is CSASTRVQETQYF. As DNA, the CDR3 is TGCAGTGCTAGTACGCGAGTCCAAGAGACCCAGTACTTC.

The V gene is TRBV30, the J gene TRBJ1-1, with D tentatively TRBD1 (5 bases). The CDR3 runs 13 residues. The germline V and J ends were trimmed by 7 bases and 4 bases, with 16 bases remaining between them. From germline, CDR1 is GTSNPN and CDR2 SVGIG (reference sequence). CDR3 amino acids: CASVGGRGTEAFF. The DNA of the CDR3 is TGTGCCTCCGTGGGGGGGAGGGGCACTGAAGCTTTCTTT.

CDR3 DNA: TGTGCCAGCAGACCGGGACTAGCGGGCCGGGTAGTCACGCAGTATTTT. Encoded protein: CASRPGLAGRVVTQYF. This sequence joins TRBV2 and TRBJ2-3; TRBD2 matches at 12 bases. The trim removed 6 bases at V and 9 bases at J, leaving 13 bases unmatched. The germline V gene has CDR1 SNHLY and CDR2 FYNNEI. The CDR3 length is 16 residues.

The rearrangement uses TRBV7-8 and TRBJ2-7, with TRBD2 identical over 7 bases. The CDR3 has 15 residues. V trimming: 1 base; J trimming: 0 bases; junction bases outside the gene matches: 3. From germline, CDR1 is SGHVS and CDR2 FQNEAQ. For the CDR3, the DNA is TGTGCCAGCAGCTTAGAAAGCGGGATCTCCTACGAGCAGTACTTC. It yields the protein CASSLESGISYEQYF.

The chain combines TRBV4-3 with TRBJ2-7, with TRBD2 as a possible D gene (5 bases). The CDR3 is 15 residues long. Trimming took 0 bases from V and 7 from J, leaving 16 bases between them. Germline V gene lookup returns CDR1 LGHNA and CDR2 YSLEER. In DNA, the CDR3 is TGCGCCAGCAGCCAAGAGTGGAGCGGAGGTATGGAGCAGTACTTC. Translation gives CASSQEWSGGMEQYF.

The chain employs TRBV30 and TRBJ1-4; TRBD1 aligns across 9 bases. The CDR3 loop spans 14 amino acids. Per germline, CDR1 GTSNPN and CDR2 SVGIG (reference sequence). V lost 3 bases to trimming and J lost 5 bases; unmatched junction nucleotides: 4. The CDR3 DNA sequence: TGTGCCTGGAGCGTGGGGACAGGGAATGAAAAACTGTTTTTT. Translating it yields CAWSVGTGNEKLFF.

This clone was found once. The chain has TRBV28 and TRBJ2-1, with TRBD2 identical over 11 bases. This CDR3 spans 19 amino acids. CDR1 MDHEN and CDR2 SYDVKM come from the germline V gene. Trimming cost V 4 bases and J 5 bases; bases outside gene matches: 16. The CDR3 nucleotides read TGTGCCAGCAGTTCACGGAAAGTCCGCGGGACTAGCGGCAACAATGAGCAGTTCTTC. Protein product: CASSSRKVRGTSGNNEQFF.

The V call is TRBV18, the J call TRBJ2-2, with D perhaps TRBD1 (5 bases). Trimming took off 2 bases at V and 4 bases at J, with 11 bases between the two ends. The CDR3 is 15 residues long. The germline CDR1 and CDR2 sequences are KGHSH and LQKENI. CDR3 in amino acids: CASSPTAGFTGELFF. DNA of the CDR3: TGTGCCAGCTCACCAACGGCAGGGTTCACCGGGGAGCTGTTTTTT.

The CDR3 loop reads CASSSPGTQETQYF. Here the CDR3 DNA reads TGTGCCAGCAGCTCACCGGGAACCCAAGAGACCCAGTACTTC. The chain links TRBV7-9 to TRBJ2-5; D is perhaps TRBD2 (5 bases). The V end lost 4 bases, the J end lost 1 base, and 10 bases lay between the germline ends. The CDR3 extends over 14 amino acids. CDR1 is SEHNR, CDR2 FQNEAQ, per germline (reference sequence).

This clone came up once. The chain has TRBV10-3 and TRBJ2-7, with 7 bases fitting TRBD1. This CDR3 spans 13 amino acids. The V gene end was trimmed by 6 bases and the J gene end by 4 bases; junction bases not matched to a gene: 6. CDR1 ENHRY and CDR2 SYGVKD come from the germline V gene. The CDR3 protein is CAISSTGIYEQYF. DNA for the CDR3: TGTGCCATCAGCTCGACAGGGATTTACGAGCAGTACTTC.

The chain combines TRBV7-9 with TRBJ2-5, with D perhaps TRBD2 (5 bases). V was clipped by 1 base and J by 6 bases, with 15 bases between them. Germline values: CDR1 SEHNR, CDR2 FQNEAQ (reference sequence). The CDR3 is made up of 15 amino acids. CDR3 coding DNA: TGTGCCAGCAGCTTAGTACGGGGAGAGGTAAAGACCCAGTACTTC. Encoded protein: CASSLVRGEVKTQYF.

This chain links TRBV9 with TRBJ2-5, with 11 bases matching TRBD2. The junction had 5 bases not matched to a gene; V was cut back by 3 bases and J by 4 bases. The V gene's germline CDR1 is SGDLS and CDR2 YYNGEE. The CDR3 is 15 amino acids. CDR3 in amino acids: CASSAGLAGGETQYF. CDR3 coding DNA: TGTGCCAGCAGCGCCGGGCTAGCGGGAGGAGAGACCCAGTACTTC.

The CDR3 spells CASSIGQGWNTEAFF. DNA of the CDR3: TGTGCCAGTAGTATTGGTCAGGGGTGGAACACTGAAGCTTTCTTT. The chain is built from TRBV19 and TRBJ1-1; perhaps TRBD1 as D (6 bases). This CDR3 has 15 residues. The germline V gene encodes CDR1 LNHDA and CDR2 SQIVND (reference sequence). V shed 3 bases and J shed 1 base, with 12 bases lying between them.

This sequence joins TRBV19 and TRBJ2-6; 7 bases map to TRBD1. J gave up 0 bases and V 4 bases, and 12 bases lay outside the gene matches. Per germline, CDR1 LNHDA and CDR2 SQIVND (reference sequence). The CDR3 consists of 19 residues. The CDR3 loop is CASSTGDSQGYSGANVLTF. In nucleotides, the CDR3 is TGTGCCAGTAGTACAGGGGACAGCCAGGGGTACTCTGGGGCCAACGTCCTGACTTTC.

V usage is TRBV4-3 and J usage is TRBJ2-7; D uncertain. CDR1 is LGHNA and CDR2 is YSLEER in the germline V gene. Trimming removed 1 base from V and 0 bases from J, with 7 bases in between. The length of the CDR3 is 14 residues. CDR3 in DNA: TGCGCCAGCAGCCAAGCCTCTTTCTCCTACGAGCAGTACTTC. Its translation is CASSQASFSYEQYF.